The 27 T cell receptor beta chains below come from one sample, sequenced in a study of blood T cell repertoires in COVID-19 (dated by TCRdb to 2019 to 2021). Library construction relied on the immunoSEQ multiplex PCR assay. Imported from immuneACCESS, the table was reduced by TCRdb to in-frame sequences with V and J called. These copies leave out some clones; in studies compared against another copy, an unresolved V gene accounts for under half, and the cause of the remainder is not known. A total of 390,000 or so clones appear in this sample, 80% to 90% of them only once. The leading ten clones occupy approximately 1% of the sample. The sequencing input was PBMCs or T cells enriched from blood (not recorded which). These TCRs come from a man aged 18 to 29 who had recovered from COVID-19.

V and J are TRBV3-1 (or the pseudogene TRBV3-2) and TRBJ2-7, with TRBD1 matching over 11 bases. J gave up 6 bases and V 2 bases, and 6 bases lay outside the gene matches. In germline, CDR1 is LGHDT, CDR2 YNNKEL (reference sequence). The CDR3 extends over 15 amino acids. For the CDR3, the DNA is TGTGCCAGCAGCCAACCGGGACAGGGGGTACGCGAGCAGTACTTC. This sequence encodes CASSQPGQGVREQYF.

This sequence joins TRBV14 and TRBJ2-2; possibly TRBD1 for D (5 bases). This CDR3 has 17 residues. Germline CDR1 reads SGHDN; CDR2 reads FVKESK. Trimming removed 5 bases from V and 4 bases from J, with 20 bases in between. Here the CDR3 DNA reads TGTGCCAGCAGCGAACAGGCCCTTCGATCCGTCACCGGGGAGCTGTTTTTT. It specifies CASSEQALRSVTGELFF.

The rearrangement joins TRBV2 to TRBJ2-7; TRBD1 matches 8 bases. Germline assignment: CDR1 SNHLY and CDR2 FYNNEI. The ends lost 11 bases at V and 6 bases at J; junction bases unmatched: 21. This CDR3 spans 16 amino acids. CDR3 nucleotide sequence: TGTGCCCTACTAAGTATAACCGACAGGGGTCTAATCGAGCAGTACTTC. Protein product: CALLSITDRGLIEQYF.

CDR3 sequence: CASSSVGGGAHQQYF. The DNA of the CDR3 is TGTGCCAGCAGCTCGGTCGGAGGGGGGGCCCACCAGCAGTACTTC. V gene TRBV7-9 combines with J gene TRBJ2-7; tentatively, D is TRBD2 (7 bases). Between the trimmed V and J ends, which lost 4 bases and 8 bases, there was a span of 21 bases. In germline, CDR1 is SEHNR, CDR2 FQNEAQ (reference sequence). This CDR3 has 15 residues.

The gene calls are TRBV5-1 and TRBJ2-3; no clear D. Trimming stripped 2 bases from V and 3 bases from J, with 10 bases between. Looked up from germline, CDR1 is SGHRS and CDR2 is YFSETQ. The CDR3 is made up of 14 amino acids. CDR3 amino acids: CASSLLARTDTQYF. The DNA of the CDR3 is TGCGCCAGCAGCTTACTCGCTAGAACAGATACGCAGTATTTT. Full variable domain (outside the CDR3, taken from reference TRBV5-1 and TRBJ2-3): KAGVTQTPRYLIKTRGQQVTLSCSPISGHRSVSWYQQTPGQGLQFLFEYFSETQRNKGNFPGRFSGRQFSNSRSEMNVSTLELGDSALYLCASSLLARTDTQYFGPGTRLTVL.

Here the CDR3 reads CASSQVRAGNFNEQFF. For the CDR3, the DNA is TGTGCCAGCAGCCAAGTTCGAGCGGGAAACTTCAATGAGCAGTTCTTC. This chain uses TRBV3-1 (or the pseudogene TRBV3-2) with TRBJ2-1; the match to TRBD2 covers 7 bases. The V segment lost 1 base and the J segment 6 bases; nucleotides outside the gene matches: 9. Germline CDR1 LGHDT, CDR2 YNNKEL (reference sequence). This CDR3 comprises 16 residues.

This clone was detected once. This rearrangement joins TRBV9 to TRBJ2-7; 10 bases match TRBD1. CDR3 length equals 14 residues. Germline assignment: CDR1 SGDLS and CDR2 YYNGEE. V was pared by 3 bases and J by 6 bases, with 6 bases of the junction left unmatched. The CDR3: CASSEGTGETEQYF. CDR3 nucleotide sequence: TGTGCCAGCAGCGAAGGGACAGGGGAAACCGAGCAGTACTTC. The full variable domain, its missing parts supplied by reference TRBV9 and TRBJ2-7, is DSGVTQTPKHLITATGQRVTLRCSPRSGDLSVYWYQQSLDQGLQFLIQYYNGEERAKGNILERFSAQQFPDLHSELNLSSLELGDSALYFCASSEGTGETEQYFGPGTRLTVT.

The rearrangement joins TRBV4-3 to TRBJ2-7; the D gene is possibly TRBD1 (6 bases). Trimming left V 0 bases short and J 0 bases short, with 12 bases between. This CDR3 is built from 16 residues. Germline lookup yields CDR1 LGHNA and CDR2 YSLEER. The CDR3 nucleotides read TGCGCCAGCAGCCAAGATTACAGGGCAAGCTCCTACGAGCAGTACTTC. This encodes CASSQDYRASSYEQYF.

This CDR3 is CAWSVGQAASYEQYF. The CDR3 coding sequence is TGTGCCTGGAGTGTGGGACAGGCGGCCTCCTACGAGCAGTACTTC. The chain is built from TRBV30 and TRBJ2-7; the match to TRBD1 covers 8 bases. Germline V CDR1 and CDR2: GTSNPN, SVGIG (reference sequence). V was pared by 0 bases and J by 0 bases, with 4 bases of the junction left unmatched. This CDR3 has 15 amino acids.

This chain joins TRBV5-4 and TRBJ1-3, with D possibly matching TRBD1 (5 bases). V was pared by 4 bases and J by 0 bases, with 14 bases between. This CDR3 contains 16 residues. Germline CDR1 and CDR2: SGHNT and YYREEE (reference sequence). The DNA of the CDR3 is TGTGCCAGCAGCGCTACAGGTCCTAACTCTGGAAACACCATATATTTT. Protein: CASSATGPNSGNTIYF.

Concerning this clone itself: This specimen includes other DNA sequences encoding the same CDR3. CDR3 residues: CASSLSQGRNGYTF. DNA for the CDR3: TGTGCCAGCAGCTTGAGTCAGGGTAGGAATGGCTACACCTTC. The chain employs TRBV5-5 and TRBJ1-2; tentative D call: TRBD1 (5 bases). Trimming took 1 base from V and 6 from J, leaving 13 bases between them. CDR3 length equals 14 residues. Germline V CDR1 and CDR2: SGHKS, YYEKEE (reference sequence).

On this clone itself: The same CDR3 also results from other DNA sequences found in this sample. This chain uses TRBV29-1 with TRBJ1-1; possibly TRBD1 for D (5 bases). Germline V lookup: CDR1 SQVTM, CDR2 ANQGSEA. This CDR3 is 13 amino acids long. V dropped 2 bases and J dropped 0 bases, with 7 bases sitting between them. As DNA, the CDR3 is TGCAGCGTTGAAAGGGGATTGAACACTGAAGCTTTCTTT. Translation gives CSVERGLNTEAFF.

The gene calls are TRBV28 and TRBJ1-3, with TRBD1 as a possible D gene (5 bases). V shed 3 bases and J shed 6 bases, with 12 bases lying between them. Germline V gives CDR1 MDHEN, CDR2 SYDVKM. This CDR3 is built from 14 residues. Here the CDR3 reads CASSFNRGVNTIYF. The CDR3 DNA follows: TGTGCCAGCAGTTTTAACCGGGGGGTAAACACCATATATTTT.

V gene TRBV11-2 combines with J gene TRBJ2-1; 9 bases fit TRBD1. Germline CDR1 reads SGHAT; CDR2 reads FQNNGV. The CDR3 contains 19 residues. J lost 7 bases, V lost 2 bases, and 18 bases had no gene match. For the CDR3, the DNA is TGTGCCAGCAGCTTAAGCTTGGGCACCGGGACAGGGCTCTCGAATGAGCAGTTCTTC. This sequence encodes CASSLSLGTGTGLSNEQFF. The full variable domain, completed using reference TRBV11-2 and TRBJ2-1, is EAGVAQSPRYKIIEKRQSVAFWCNPISGHATLYWYQQILGQGPKLLIQFQNNGVVDDSQLPKDRFSAERLKGVDSTLKIQPAKLEDSAVYLCASSLSLGTGTGLSNEQFFGPGTRLTVL.

The J gene is TRBJ1-2, the V gene TRBV7-3; 8 bases are a match to TRBD1. The germline V gene encodes CDR1 SGHTA and CDR2 FQGTGA. Trimming cost V 5 bases and J 7 bases; bases outside gene matches: 9. The CDR3 spans 14 residues. CDR3: CASSDRGGFGGYTF. The CDR3 nucleotides read TGTGCCAGCAGCGACAGGGGCGGATTCGGTGGCTACACCTTC.

The count of this clone is one. The chain joins TRBV15 to TRBJ1-1; D is ambiguous. This CDR3 region has 13 residues. Trimming removed 0 bases from V and 7 bases from J, with 9 bases in between. Germline V lookup: CDR1 LNHNV, CDR2 YYDKDF (reference sequence). The CDR3 loop is CATSREMADEAFF. The CDR3 region has the DNA TGTGCCACCAGCAGAGAAATGGCAGATGAAGCTTTCTTT.

This clone was counted between two and nine times. The chain joins TRBV19 to TRBJ1-4; possibly TRBD1 for D (5 bases). Trimming shortened V by 3 bases and J by 4 bases, and 12 bases separated the two germline ends. Germline V gene sequence: CDR1 LNHDA, CDR2 SQIVND (reference sequence). The CDR3 runs to 15 residues. CDR3 coding DNA: TGTGCCAGTAGTATCCCGGCAGGGCTTAATGAAAAACTGTTTTTT. As protein: CASSIPAGLNEKLFF.

DNA of the CDR3: TGTGCCAGCAGCGTAGTGGGCGGGAGTCGCTTCAGTGAGCAGTTCTTC. Its translation is CASSVVGGSRFSEQFF. The chain uses TRBV9 and TRBJ2-1; 7 bases line up with TRBD2. This CDR3 region has 16 residues. Trimming took 0 bases from V and 9 from J; bases not matched to a gene: 12. Germline V gives CDR1 SGDLS, CDR2 YYNGEE. Drawing the rest from reference TRBV9 and TRBJ2-1, the complete variable domain is DSGVTQTPKHLITATGQRVTLRCSPRSGDLSVYWYQQSLDQGLQFLIQYYNGEERAKGNILERFSAQQFPDLHSELNLSSLELGDSALYFCASSVVGGSRFSEQFFGPGTRLTVL.

This sequence joins TRBV19 and TRBJ1-1; 10 bases line up with TRBD1. Germline loops: CDR1 LNHDA, CDR2 SQIVND (reference sequence). This CDR3 region has 17 residues. V lost 5 bases, J lost 0 bases, and 9 bases stayed unmatched. CDR3 loop: CASSPRTGGIMNTEAFF. CDR3 in DNA: TGTGCCAGTAGTCCGAGGACAGGGGGGATCATGAACACTGAAGCTTTCTTT.

The J gene is TRBJ2-7, the V gene TRBV2; 9 nucleotides agree with TRBD1. The CDR3 runs to 16 residues. V lost 6 bases and J lost 0; bases outside the gene matches: 9. CDR1 and CDR2 from the germline V gene are SNHLY and FYNNEI. The CDR3 is CASSQQGADFSYEQYF. In DNA, the CDR3 is TGTGCCAGCAGCCAACAGGGGGCCGACTTCTCCTACGAGCAGTACTTC.

The genes are TRBV24-1 and TRBJ2-3, with 8 bases identical to TRBD2. CDR1 and CDR2 (germline): KGHDR, SFDVKD. V was clipped by 0 bases and J by 5 bases; unmatched bases: 3. The CDR3 has 15 residues. The CDR3 protein is CATSDLGGRKDTQYF. The CDR3 coding sequence is TGTGCCACCAGTGATTTGGGCGGGAGGAAAGATACGCAGTATTTT.

This chain uses TRBV5-4 with TRBJ1-1, with 8 positions matching TRBD1. Germline V gene lookup returns CDR1 SGHNT and CDR2 YYREEE (reference sequence). V lost 4 bases to trimming and J lost 6 bases; unmatched junction nucleotides: 8. The CDR3 is 14 amino acids. This chain's CDR3 is CASSQGAQGSEAFF. The CDR3 coding sequence is TGTGCCAGCAGCCAGGGGGCACAGGGGTCTGAAGCTTTCTTT.

This clone was detected only once. J is TRBJ2-2 and V is TRBV29-1; D ambiguous. CDR1 is SQVTM, CDR2 ANQGSEA, per germline. The V end was cut by 5 bases, the J end by 0 bases, with 7 bases between. The CDR3 runs 13 residues. CDR3 sequence (DNA): TGCAGCGTTTCAACTGCGAACACCGGGGAGCTGTTTTTT. Protein: CSVSTANTGELFF.

The rearrangement uses TRBV20-1 and TRBJ2-7; 11 nucleotides align to TRBD2. V shed 3 bases, J shed 2 bases, and the junction held 6 bases outside the gene matches. CDR1 and CDR2 (germline): DFQATT, SNEGSKA (reference sequence). This CDR3 region has 15 residues. This chain's CDR3 is CSASFPGLAAYEQYF. The CDR3 DNA follows: TGCAGTGCTAGTTTCCCGGGACTAGCGGCCTACGAGCAGTACTTC.

This chain uses TRBV7-2 with TRBJ2-3, with 11 bases that match TRBD2. Per the germline V gene, CDR1 is SGHTA and CDR2 is FQGNSA. This CDR3 has 16 residues. The V gene end was trimmed by 4 bases and the J gene end by 4 bases; junction bases not matched to a gene: 7. The CDR3 sequence is CASSSLTSGSADTQYF. The CDR3 coding sequence is TGTGCCAGCAGCTCCCTAACTAGCGGGAGCGCAGATACGCAGTATTTT. The full variable domain, completed using reference TRBV7-2 and TRBJ2-3, is GAGVSQSPSNKVTEKGKDVELRCDPISGHTALYWYRQSLGQGLEFLIYFQGNSAPDKSGLPSDRFSAERTGGSVSTLTIQRTQQEDSAVYLCASSSLTSGSADTQYFGPGTRLTVL.

The V gene is TRBV19, the J gene TRBJ2-1; D is perhaps TRBD1 (5 bases). Germline V gene data show CDR1 as LNHDA and CDR2 as SQIVND (reference sequence). The CDR3 spans 13 residues. The V end lost 0 bases, the J end lost 10 bases, and 10 bases lay between the germline ends. The CDR3 sequence is CASSIDPRQEQFF. In DNA, the CDR3 is TGTGCCAGTAGTATAGATCCTAGACAGGAGCAGTTCTTC.

The chain uses TRBV3-1 (or the pseudogene TRBV3-2) and TRBJ2-2; D gene unclear. The CDR3 extends over 13 amino acids. Per germline, CDR1 LGHDT and CDR2 YNNKEL (reference sequence). Trimming left V 1 base short and J 5 bases short, with 5 bases between. The CDR3 protein is CASSQGQTGELFF. The CDR3 bases are TGTGCCAGCAGCCAAGGACAAACCGGGGAGCTGTTTTTT.